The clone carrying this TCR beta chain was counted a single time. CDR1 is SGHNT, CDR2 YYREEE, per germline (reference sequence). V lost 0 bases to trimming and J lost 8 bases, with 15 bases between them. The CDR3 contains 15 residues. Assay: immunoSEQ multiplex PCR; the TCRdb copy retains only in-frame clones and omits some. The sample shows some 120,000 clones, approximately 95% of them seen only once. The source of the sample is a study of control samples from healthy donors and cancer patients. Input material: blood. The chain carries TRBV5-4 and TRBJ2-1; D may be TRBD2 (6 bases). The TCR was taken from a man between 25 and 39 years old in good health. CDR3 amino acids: CASSLGGIPRDEQFF. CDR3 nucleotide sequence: TGTGCCAGCAGCTTGGGCGGGATCCCCAGGGATGAGCAGTTCTTC.